This T cell receptor beta chain came from a study of T cell repertoires in cytomegalovirus infection. Study as a whole: HLA-C-restricted CMV epitopes, recently identified, and well-studied HLA-B-restricted ones were used by the study. Public TCR beta signature analysis indicated the presence of both CMV infection and matching HLA type. Study-wide results and caveats: Dominating the ex vivo response were TCR beta clonotypes that were CMV-specific and HLA-C-restricted. Cumulative frequency of public TCR beta families picked out carriers of CMV plus the relevant HLA.

Per germline, CDR1 MNHEY and CDR2 SVGEGT. The CDR3 contains 14 residues. Trimming shortened V by 5 bases and J by 4 bases, and 14 bases separated the two germline ends. As regards this clonotype: Its antigen is not identified.

TCRdb used MiXCR to reprocess the reads, holding one entry per CDR3 protein. The data show 640,000 or so distinct CDR3 sequences, approximately 33% seen once. V gene TRBV6-2 or TRBV6-3 combines with J gene TRBJ2-5; D is possibly TRBD2 (5 bases). This receptor was identified in a human donor in good health (CMV status not recorded). Some clones in this sample may be carry-over from other donors' samples. The source was cultured PBMCs, collected from culture after CMV antigen stimulation. CDR3 sequence reads: CASSEMIGVETQYF. The CDR3 DNA is TGTGCCAGCAGTGAAATGATCGGGGTAGAGACCCAGTACTTC.